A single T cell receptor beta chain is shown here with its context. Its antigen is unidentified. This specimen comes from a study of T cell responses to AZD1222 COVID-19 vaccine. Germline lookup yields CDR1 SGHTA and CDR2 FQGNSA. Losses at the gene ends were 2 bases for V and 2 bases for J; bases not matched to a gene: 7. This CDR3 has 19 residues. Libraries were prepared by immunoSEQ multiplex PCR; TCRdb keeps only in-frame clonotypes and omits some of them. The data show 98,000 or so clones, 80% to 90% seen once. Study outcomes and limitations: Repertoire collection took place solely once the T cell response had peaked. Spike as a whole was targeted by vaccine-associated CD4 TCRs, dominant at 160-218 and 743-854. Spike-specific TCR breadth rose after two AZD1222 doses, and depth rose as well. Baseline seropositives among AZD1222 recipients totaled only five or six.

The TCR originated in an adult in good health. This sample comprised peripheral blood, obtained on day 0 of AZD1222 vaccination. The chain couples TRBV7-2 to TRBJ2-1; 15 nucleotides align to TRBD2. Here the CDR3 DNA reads TGTGCCAGCAGCTTATCCGGGACTAGCGGGGGGCGGACCTACAATGAGCAGTTCTTC. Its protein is CASSLSGTSGGRTYNEQFF.